These 22 T cell receptor beta chains share one sample of origin, sequenced in a study of cytomegalovirus exposure and HLA in healthy donors. It was with 60 Vbeta and 13 Jbeta primers that the PCR ran. The assay was immunoSEQ multiplex PCR, and TCRdb's table has in-frame clones only and misses some. In the table there are 180,000 or so clones, about 9% of which are singletons. The sequenced sample was PBMCs. All receptors derive from a woman in her twenties or thirties in good health and CMV-seropositive.

This clone was observed a few times. The rearrangement links TRBV6-4 to TRBJ1-1; D possibly corresponds to TRBD1 (6 bases). Germline CDR1 and CDR2: MRHNA and SNTAGT. The CDR3 length is 15 residues. Between the trimmed V and J ends, which lost 5 bases and 6 bases, there was a span of 19 bases. The CDR3 loop is CASSLELGGAAEAFF. The CDR3 DNA follows: TGTGCCAGCAGTCTGGAACTTGGGGGGGCCGCTGAAGCTTTCTTT.

This clone showed up just a few times. DNA for the CDR3: TGTGCCAGTCTGGAAGGGGGAACAGATACGCAGTATTTT. Protein sequence: CASLEGGTDTQYF. The V call is TRBV18, the J call TRBJ2-3, with a tentative D call TRBD1 (6 bases). This CDR3 contains 13 residues. Trimming cost V 9 bases and J 3 bases, with 13 bases left between them. CDR1 is KGHSH, CDR2 LQKENI, per germline.

A single count supports this clone. This chain connects TRBV14 to TRBJ2-5; 10 bases agree with TRBD2. There are 16 residues in the CDR3. Per germline, CDR1 SGHDN and CDR2 FVKESK. The V segment lost 1 base and the J segment 4 bases; nucleotides outside the gene matches: 6. CDR3 region: CASSQAGLAGAETQYF. The CDR3 DNA is TGTGCCAGCAGCCAAGCCGGGCTAGCGGGAGCAGAGACCCAGTACTTC.

CDR3 amino acids: CASSVVSTGSGEAFF. The DNA of the CDR3 is TGTGCCAGCAGCGTAGTGTCGACAGGGAGCGGTGAAGCTTTCTTT. This chain uses TRBV9 with TRBJ1-1; 7 bases are shared with TRBD1. The germline V gene encodes CDR1 SGDLS and CDR2 YYNGEE. The J segment lost 7 bases and the V segment lost 0 bases, leaving 9 bases of the junction unmatched. The length of the CDR3 is 15 residues.

This clone occurred a few times. The chain combines TRBV4-1 with TRBJ1-1; D gene ambiguous. Germline CDR1 is MGHRA and CDR2 is YSYEKL. The V and J ends lost 1 base and 1 base respectively, with 10 bases between them. CDR3 length: 15 residues. DNA of the CDR3: TGCGCCAGCAGCCAAGTCCAGACACGGAACACTGAAGCTTTCTTT. Translation gives CASSQVQTRNTEAFF.

This clone has only a few counts. This chain joins TRBV7-8 and TRBJ1-1; TRBD1 is a possible D gene (6 bases). CDR3 length: 15 amino acids. The ends were cut back, 5 bases at V and 1 base at J, with 14 bases in the middle. Germline CDR1 is SGHVS and CDR2 is FQNEAQ. The CDR3 coding sequence is TGTGCCAGCAGCGCCCCCCCACAGGGGAACACTGAAGCTTTCTTT. Translated, it gives CASSAPPQGNTEAFF.

The sample holds a few counts of this clone. The V call is TRBV21-1, the J call TRBJ1-5. TRBV21-1 is annotated as a pseudogene. The CDR3 consists of 17 residues. The DNA for the CDR3 is TGTGCCAGCAGCTCCAGGGACCGAAGGGAGGGGAATCAGCCCCAGCATTTT. This sequence encodes CASSSRDRREGNQPQHF.

This clone was seen many times. The same CDR3 also results from other DNA sequences found in this sample. The genes are TRBV30 and TRBJ1-1; 8 bases are a match to TRBD1. Trimming at V came to 5 bases and at J to 4 bases, leaving 6 bases not matched to a gene. The CDR3 runs to 13 residues. CDR1 is GTSNPN and CDR2 is SVGIG in the germline V gene (reference sequence). In DNA, the CDR3 is TGTGCCTGGGACGGACAGGGAGGCACTGAAGCTTTCTTT. Protein product: CAWDGQGGTEAFF.

A few counts support this clone. This chain links TRBV19 with TRBJ1-1; D unclear. Between the trimmed V and J ends, which lost 7 bases and 5 bases, there was a span of 14 bases. Germline V gene data show CDR1 as LNHDA and CDR2 as SQIVND (reference sequence). The CDR3 is 13 residues long. For the CDR3, the DNA is TGTGCCAGTACCCTAGTACCAATGACTGAAGCTTTCTTT. This codes for CASTLVPMTEAFF.

This chain joins TRBV5-6 and TRBJ1-5; tentative D call: TRBD1 (6 bases). CDR1 is SGHDT, CDR2 YYEEEE, per germline. This CDR3 region has 17 residues. Trimming removed 0 bases from V and 9 bases from J, with 22 bases in between. CDR3 in DNA: TGTGCCAGCAGCTTGGGTCTGGGACAACCCGGGCTGGGGCCCCAGCATTTT. This sequence encodes CASSLGLGQPGLGPQHF.

The rearrangement joins TRBV6-1 to TRBJ2-1; maybe TRBD1 (5 bases). The CDR3 sequence is 14 residues long. Germline V CDR1 and CDR2: MNHNS, SASEGT. Trimming stripped 7 bases from V and 2 bases from J, with 12 bases between. CDR3 in amino acids: CASISTAAYNEQFF. The CDR3 DNA is TGTGCCAGCATTTCGACAGCAGCCTACAATGAGCAGTTCTTC.

The sample holds a few counts of this clone. The chain recombines TRBV6-5 with TRBJ2-1, with 14 nucleotides matching TRBD2. Germline values: CDR1 MNHEY, CDR2 SVGAGI. The CDR3 totals 14 residues. The V segment lost 2 bases and the J segment 15 bases; nucleotides outside the gene matches: 6. The CDR3 region is CASSYEGTSGSTFF. Written as DNA, the CDR3 is TGTGCCAGCAGTTACGAGGGGACTAGCGGGAGTACGTTCTTC.

This rearrangement joins TRBV19 to TRBJ1-5; 8 bases are shared with TRBD1. The CDR3 totals 15 residues. J lost 4 bases, V lost 3 bases, and 5 bases had no gene match. CDR1 LNHDA and CDR2 SQIVND come from the germline V gene (reference sequence). The CDR3 coding sequence is TGTGCCAGTAGTATCGCAGGGGGCCGAAATCAGCCCCAGCATTTT. It is translated as CASSIAGGRNQPQHF. Supplemented by reference TRBV19 and TRBJ1-5, the full variable domain reads DGGITQSPKYLFRKEGQNVTLSCEQNLNHDAMYWYRQDPGQGLRLIYYSQIVNDFQKGDIAEGYSVSREKKESFPLTVTSAQKNPTAFYLCASSIAGGRNQPQHFGDGTRLSIL.

This chain uses TRBV18 with TRBJ2-7; 15 bases match TRBD2. Germline V gene data show CDR1 as KGHSH and CDR2 as LQKENI. CDR3 size: 17 residues. The J segment lost 3 bases and the V segment lost 3 bases, leaving 6 bases of the junction unmatched. This chain's CDR3 is CASSPGLAGGSVYEQYF. CDR3 in DNA: TGTGCCAGCTCACCGGGACTAGCGGGAGGTTCGGTCTACGAGCAGTACTTC. The whole variable domain, remainder taken from reference TRBV18 and TRBJ2-7, is NAGVMQNPRHLVRRRGQEARLRCSPMKGHSHVYWYRQLPEEGLKFMVYLQKENIIDESGMPKERFSAEFPKEGPSILRIQQVVRGDSAAYFCASSPGLAGGSVYEQYFGPGTRLTVT.

V and J are TRBV5-5 and TRBJ2-7; possible D gene TRBD2, 6 bases. Germline V gene data show CDR1 as SGHKS and CDR2 as YYEKEE (reference sequence). The CDR3 contains 16 residues. V was cut by 1 base and J by 6 bases, with 20 bases left in between. The CDR3 loop reads CASSLRHGEVLPEQYF. Here the CDR3 DNA reads TGTGCCAGCAGCTTGAGACATGGGGAGGTCCTCCCCGAGCAGTACTTC.

The V gene is TRBV7-9, the J gene TRBJ2-3; 9 positions agree with TRBD1. The CDR3 has 15 amino acids. Germline trimming cut 3 bases from V and 4 bases from J; bases unmatched to any gene: 5. CDR1 is SEHNR and CDR2 is FQNEAQ in the germline V gene (reference sequence). CDR3: CASSFGDRDADTQYF. The CDR3 region has the DNA TGTGCCAGCAGCTTCGGGGACAGGGATGCAGATACGCAGTATTTT.

The CDR3: CASSPSGWPGQFF. CDR3 in DNA: TGTGCCAGCAGCCCATCAGGGTGGCCGGGGCAGTTCTTC. The genes are TRBV5-8 and TRBJ2-1, with a weak D call TRBD1 (5 bases). The CDR3 has 13 residues. V lost 4 bases and J 12 bases, leaving 17 bases between the germline ends. Germline V gene data show CDR1 as SGHTS and CDR2 as YDEGEE.

V gene TRBV6-1 combines with J gene TRBJ2-7; D is uncertain. The V end lost 7 bases, the J end lost 2 bases, and 9 bases lay between the germline ends. CDR3 size: 12 residues. Germline V lookup: CDR1 MNHNS, CDR2 SASEGT. The CDR3 is CASTHRPYEQYF. The DNA for the CDR3 is TGTGCCAGCACTCACAGACCCTACGAGCAGTACTTC.

The chain recombines TRBV25-1 with TRBJ2-2; 7 bases line up with TRBD1. The trim removed 1 base at V and 1 base at J, leaving 3 bases unmatched. The CDR3 consists of 16 residues. CDR1 and CDR2 (germline): MGHDK, SYGVNS. The CDR3 nucleotides are TGTGCCAGCAGTGAATCGAACAGGGGGAACACCGGGGAGCTGTTTTTT. It specifies CASSESNRGNTGELFF.

The V and J genes are TRBV5-1 and TRBJ2-1, with TRBD2 matching over 13 bases. CDR3 length: 16 amino acids. Germline CDR1 is SGHRS and CDR2 is YFSETQ. Germline trimming cut 4 bases from V and 9 bases from J; bases unmatched to any gene: 10. The CDR3, as DNA: TGCGCCAGCAGCACCGGACTAGCGGGAGTACGCGGTGAGCAGTTCTTC. This gives the protein CASSTGLAGVRGEQFF.

This rearrangement joins TRBV5-4 to TRBJ1-1; tentatively, D is TRBD1 (5 bases). CDR1 is SGHNT and CDR2 is YYREEE in the germline V gene (reference sequence). Trimming removed 4 bases from V and 4 bases from J, with 17 bases in between. This CDR3 contains 15 residues. CDR3 DNA sequence: TGTGCCAGCAGCGATCCCAGGACAATGAGCACTGAAGCTTTCTTT. This sequence encodes CASSDPRTMSTEAFF.

Details on this clone: The conserved phenylalanine or tryptophan is not found at the CDR3 terminus, so this likely reflects a read error. The limits of the CDR3 on the DNA are not certain, so only TCRdb's listed CDR3 is given. The chain uses TRBV29-1 and TRBJ1-2; the D call TRBD1 from the table was never checked on the DNA. Inclusive of both ends, the CDR3 amounts to 13 amino acids. Germline-derived CDR1 and CDR2 are SQVTM and ANQGSEA. The CDR3 sequence: CSVSIKALGRLHV.